These 25 T cell receptor beta chains share one sample of origin, sequenced in a study of blood T cell repertoires in COVID-19. The data were produced by immunoSEQ multiplex PCR, yet TCRdb's version contains in-frame clones alone and is incomplete. This table has some 120,000 clones, approximately 68% appearing once. Sequenced sample: peripheral blood. Receptors originate from a woman in her seventies with acute or convalescent COVID-19.

There are a few counts of this clone. The chain has TRBV27 and TRBJ1-2; D gene uncertain. There are 13 residues in the CDR3. Trimming stripped 3 bases from V and 7 bases from J, with 12 bases between. CDR1 is MNHEY and CDR2 is SMNVEV in the germline V gene (reference sequence). The chain's CDR3 is CASSLGGYAGYTF. CDR3 in DNA: TGTGCCAGCAGTTTGGGAGGGTACGCTGGCTACACCTTC.

V and J are TRBV7-9 and TRBJ2-3; 7 nucleotides match TRBD1. CDR1 is SEHNR and CDR2 is FQNEAQ in the germline V gene (reference sequence). V was clipped by 5 bases and J by 1 base; unmatched bases: 0. The CDR3 has 13 residues. CDR3 protein: CASSGTGTDTQYF. In nucleotides, the CDR3 is TGTGCCAGCAGCGGGACAGGCACAGATACGCAGTATTTT.

The chain has TRBV5-4 and TRBJ2-1; D possibly uses TRBD1 or TRBD2 (7 bases each). CDR3 length: 15 residues. Germline V lookup: CDR1 SGHNT, CDR2 YYREEE (reference sequence). Trimming removed 4 bases at V and 4 bases at J, with 15 bases between. The CDR3 region has the DNA TGTGCCAGCAGCGTGGGAGGGGGCGCATACAATGAGCAGTTCTTC. Translating it yields CASSVGGGAYNEQFF.

The V and J genes are TRBV10-3 and TRBJ2-3, with no clear D. Germline assignment: CDR1 ENHRY and CDR2 SYGVKD. V shed 3 bases and J shed 4 bases, with 5 bases lying between them. CDR3 length: 12 amino acids. CDR3 sequence reads: CAISDRSDTQYF. In DNA form, the CDR3 reads TGTGCCATCAGTGACCGTTCAGATACGCAGTATTTT.

This clone showed up just a few times. V is TRBV15 and J is TRBJ2-4; 8 bases agree with TRBD1. The CDR3 length is 14 residues. After removal of 0 bases from V and 15 bases from J, the junction contained 10 bases not matched to a gene. Germline loops: CDR1 LNHNV, CDR2 YYDKDF (reference sequence). DNA of the CDR3: TGTGCCACCAGCAGAGACCTCCAGGGGGCCAGGGCGTACTTC. Encoded protein: CATSRDLQGARAYF. Full variable domain (missing parts from reference TRBV15 and TRBJ2-4): DAMVIQNPRYQVTQFGKPVTLSCSQTLNHNVMYWYQQKSSQAPKLLFHYYDKDFNNEADTPDNFQSRRPNTSFCFLDIRSPGLGDTAMYLCATSRDLQGARAYFGAGTRLSVL.

This clone has a count of ten or more. The genes are TRBV2 and TRBJ1-1; the match to TRBD1 covers 7 bases. The junction had 11 bases not matched to a gene; V was cut back by 3 bases and J by 4 bases. The germline CDR1 and CDR2 sequences are SNHLY and FYNNEI. This CDR3 region has 16 residues. This CDR3 is CASSDEDLAGGTEAFF. The CDR3 DNA follows: TGTGCCAGCAGTGATGAGGACCTCGCAGGGGGCACTGAAGCTTTCTTT. The complete variable domain, with remaining parts taken from reference TRBV2 and TRBJ1-1, reads EPEVTQTPSHQVTQMGQEVILRCVPISNHLYFYWYRQILGQKVEFLVSFYNNEISEKSEIFDDQFSVERPDGSNFTLKIRSTKLEDSAMYFCASSDEDLAGGTEAFFGQGTRLTVV.

The chain joins TRBV7-2 to TRBJ2-7, with D possibly matching TRBD2 (6 bases). Between the trimmed V and J ends, which lost 0 bases and 3 bases, there was a span of 12 bases. Germline V gene sequence: CDR1 SGHTA, CDR2 FQGNSA. The CDR3 runs 15 residues. CDR3 nucleotides: TGTGCCAGCAGCTTAGCGGGAGGCAGAATCTACGAGCAGTACTTC. Translating it yields CASSLAGGRIYEQYF. Looking up the rest from reference TRBV7-2 and TRBJ2-7 gives the full variable domain: GAGVSQSPSNKVTEKGKDVELRCDPISGHTALYWYRQSLGQGLEFLIYFQGNSAPDKSGLPSDRFSAERTGGSVSTLTIQRTQQEDSAVYLCASSLAGGRIYEQYFGPGTRLTVT.

This rearrangement joins TRBV11-2 to TRBJ2-5; 11 nucleotides match TRBD2. V was pared by 4 bases and J by 5 bases, with 3 bases of the junction left unmatched. The CDR3 totals 14 residues. Germline assignment: CDR1 SGHAT and CDR2 FQNNGV. CDR3 sequence (DNA): TGTGCCAGCAGCTCCTGGACTAGCGGGGAGACCCAGTACTTC. It yields the protein CASSSWTSGETQYF.

This chain joins TRBV6-5 and TRBJ1-5; D unclear. V was clipped by 11 bases and J by 4 bases, with 18 bases between them. The CDR3 runs 14 residues. Germline V lookup: CDR1 MNHEY, CDR2 SVGAGI. The CDR3 DNA follows: TGTGCCGGCACCCTCCCAACGGGGAATCAGCCCCAGCATTTT. It specifies CAGTLPTGNQPQHF.

This clone was counted a few times. The rearrangement uses TRBV11-2 and TRBJ1-3; D gene unclear. CDR1 SGHAT and CDR2 FQNNGV come from the germline V gene. Trimming left V 5 bases short and J 0 bases short, with 14 bases between. The CDR3 has 16 residues. For the CDR3, the DNA is TGTGCCAGCAGCACGCCAGGTCGGCTCTCTGGAAACACCATATATTTT. This translates into CASSTPGRLSGNTIYF. Supplemented by reference TRBV11-2 and TRBJ1-3, the full variable domain reads EAGVAQSPRYKIIEKRQSVAFWCNPISGHATLYWYQQILGQGPKLLIQFQNNGVVDDSQLPKDRFSAERLKGVDSTLKIQPAKLEDSAVYLCASSTPGRLSGNTIYFGEGSWLTVV.

The J gene is TRBJ2-1, the V gene TRBV9, with 12 bases fitting TRBD2. The trim removed 2 bases at V and 8 bases at J, leaving 5 bases unmatched. Per the germline V gene, CDR1 is SGDLS and CDR2 is YYNGEE. The CDR3 totals 15 residues. CDR3 nucleotide sequence: TGTGCCAGCAGCGTGTCTAGCGGGAGGGCCGATGAGCAGTTCTTC. Its protein product is CASSVSSGRADEQFF.

The chain is built from TRBV12-2 and TRBJ2-1; TRBD1, the table's D call, was not compared with the DNA. TRBV12-2 is a listed pseudogene. The CDR3 contains 15 residues. The CDR3 here is CASRLRQGPYNEQFF. CDR3 DNA sequence: TGTGCAAGTCGCTTAAGACAGGGGCCCTACAATGAGCAGTTCTTC.

The chain joins TRBV6-2 or TRBV6-3 to TRBJ1-1; D remains ambiguous. The CDR3 totals 14 residues. From germline, CDR1 is MNHEY and CDR2 SVGEGT. V lost 2 bases and J 5 bases, leaving 12 bases between the germline ends. CDR3: CASSYGPKVTEAFF. The CDR3 DNA is TGTGCCAGCAGTTACGGGCCCAAGGTTACTGAAGCTTTCTTT.

This clone showed up just once. The chain joins TRBV6-2 or TRBV6-3 to TRBJ1-5; D uncertain. Germline lookup yields CDR1 MNHEY and CDR2 SVGEGT. The CDR3 runs to 14 residues. Trimming stripped 2 bases from V and 3 bases from J, with 8 bases between. The CDR3 spells CASSYRETNQPQHF. The DNA of the CDR3 is TGTGCCAGCAGTTACAGGGAGACCAATCAGCCCCAGCATTTT.

This clone was observed once. J is TRBJ1-1 and V is TRBV19; D gene uncertain. Germline V gene sequence: CDR1 LNHDA, CDR2 SQIVND (reference sequence). V was trimmed by 4 bases and J by 7 bases, leaving 13 bases between them. This CDR3 has 13 amino acids. The CDR3 spells CASSTLGGREAFF. In DNA, the CDR3 is TGTGCCAGTAGTACCCTGGGAGGCCGTGAAGCTTTCTTT. The full variable domain, its missing parts supplied by reference TRBV19 and TRBJ1-1, is DGGITQSPKYLFRKEGQNVTLSCEQNLNHDAMYWYRQDPGQGLRLIYYSQIVNDFQKGDIAEGYSVSREKKESFPLTVTSAQKNPTAFYLCASSTLGGREAFFGQGTRLTVV.

This clone was recorded a few times. The chain has TRBV7-9 and TRBJ1-2; no definite D call. Per the germline V gene, CDR1 is SEHNR and CDR2 is FQNEAQ (reference sequence). CDR3 length equals 15 residues. V gave up 5 bases and J gave up 6 bases, with 19 bases separating them. The CDR3 DNA reads TGTGCCAGCAGCCCCACAACGGAGTCTTATGATGGCTACACCTTC. Amino acids: CASSPTTESYDGYTF.

This chain joins TRBV5-1 and TRBJ2-5; 9 nucleotides agree with TRBD2. The CDR3 is made up of 17 amino acids. Germline lookup yields CDR1 SGHRS and CDR2 YFSETQ. J lost 1 base, V lost 3 bases, and 10 bases had no gene match. The CDR3 nucleotides read TGCGCCAGCAGCTCTTTCGCGACTAGCGGAGCCCAAGAGACCCAGTACTTC. It yields the protein CASSSFATSGAQETQYF.

The chain joins TRBV5-1 to TRBJ2-7, with D uncertain. V shed 0 bases and J shed 0 bases, with 10 bases lying between them. This CDR3 has 15 amino acids. Germline V gene data show CDR1 as SGHRS and CDR2 as YFSETQ. CDR3 region: CASSLETASSYEQYF. CDR3 nucleotides: TGCGCCAGCAGCTTGGAAACAGCCAGCTCCTACGAGCAGTACTTC. The full variable domain, its missing parts supplied by reference TRBV5-1 and TRBJ2-7, is KAGVTQTPRYLIKTRGQQVTLSCSPISGHRSVSWYQQTPGQGLQFLFEYFSETQRNKGNFPGRFSGRQFSNSRSEMNVSTLELGDSALYLCASSLETASSYEQYFGPGTRLTVT.

The chain recombines TRBV10-3 with TRBJ2-1, with TRBD2 identical over 13 bases. V dropped 10 bases and J dropped 4; count of bases not matched to a gene: 16. Per the germline V gene, CDR1 is ENHRY and CDR2 is SYGVKD. This CDR3 region has 18 residues. The CDR3 is CATKSGLAGRSEYNEQFF. CDR3 bases: TGTGCCACCAAATCGGGACTAGCGGGAAGGAGTGAGTACAATGAGCAGTTCTTC.

The V call is TRBV14, the J call TRBJ1-6; D gene unclear. The CDR3 runs 19 residues. Per germline, CDR1 SGHDN and CDR2 FVKESK. V was pared by 1 base and J by 4 bases, with 20 bases between. The CDR3 nucleotides read TGTGCCAGCAGCCAAGCTAAGGTCGGGGTAGAGTTTTATAATTCACCCCTCCACTTT. Its translation is CASSQAKVGVEFYNSPLHF. The variable domain in full, with the rest retrieved from reference TRBV14 and TRBJ1-6, is EAGVTQFPSHSVIEKGQTVTLRCDPISGHDNLYWYRRVMGKEIKFLLHFVKESKQDESGMPNNRFLAERTGGTYSTLKVQPAELEDSGVYFCASSQAKVGVEFYNSPLHFGNGTRLTVT.

The V and J genes are TRBV19 and TRBJ1-1, with 7 bases lining up with TRBD1. The CDR3 spans 15 residues. Germline values: CDR1 LNHDA, CDR2 SQIVND (reference sequence). V was clipped by 2 bases and J by 2 bases; unmatched bases: 5. Here the CDR3 reads CASSISGGGNTEAFF. The CDR3 region has the DNA TGTGCCAGTAGTATATCAGGGGGTGGAAACACTGAAGCTTTCTTT.

The CDR3 DNA reads TGTGCCAGCTCACGTTCGTCGGCCTATAATTCACCCCTCCACTTT. It codes for CASSRSSAYNSPLHF. The V call is TRBV18, the J call TRBJ1-6; D not certain. Germline V gives CDR1 KGHSH, CDR2 LQKENI. This CDR3 is 15 amino acids long. Trimming left V 4 bases short and J 2 bases short, with 9 bases between.

The chain has TRBV28 and TRBJ1-4, with D maybe TRBD1 (5 bases). Germline CDR1 reads MDHEN; CDR2 reads SYDVKM. Deletions cut 4 bases from V and 14 bases from J, with 20 bases between. The CDR3 is 14 residues long. The CDR3 reads CASSSGQGFRTLFF. In DNA, the CDR3 is TGTGCCAGCAGTTCCGGGCAGGGCTTTAGAACTCTGTTTTTT.

The V and J genes are TRBV7-9 and TRBJ2-3, with TRBD2 matching 13 bases. The V segment lost 5 bases and the J segment 2 bases; nucleotides outside the gene matches: 4. The CDR3 length is 16 residues. CDR1 and CDR2 (germline): SEHNR, FQNEAQ (reference sequence). The DNA of the CDR3 is TGTGCCAGCAGCCAAGGGACTAGCGGGGCCACAGATACGCAGTATTTT. Its protein is CASSQGTSGATDTQYF.

The chain couples TRBV5-1 to TRBJ2-3; tentative D call: TRBD2 (6 bases). Per the germline V gene, CDR1 is SGHRS and CDR2 is YFSETQ. The V end lost 1 base, the J end lost 2 bases, and 8 bases lay between the germline ends. The CDR3 has 14 amino acids. CDR3 residues: CASSLQRATDTQYF. Here the CDR3 DNA reads TGCGCCAGCAGCTTGCAGCGGGCCACAGATACGCAGTATTTT.